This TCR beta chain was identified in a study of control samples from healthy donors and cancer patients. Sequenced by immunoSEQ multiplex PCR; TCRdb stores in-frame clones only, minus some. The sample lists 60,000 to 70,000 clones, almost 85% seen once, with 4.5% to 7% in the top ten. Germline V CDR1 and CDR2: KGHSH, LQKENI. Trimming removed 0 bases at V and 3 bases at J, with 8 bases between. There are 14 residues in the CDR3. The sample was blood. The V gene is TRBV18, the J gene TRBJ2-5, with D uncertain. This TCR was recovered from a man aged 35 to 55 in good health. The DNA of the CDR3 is TGTGCCAGCTCACCACCAGGGCAGGAAGAGACCCAGTACTTC. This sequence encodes CASSPPGQEETQYF.